The rows below give T cell receptor beta chains drawn from one sample of a study of blood T cell repertoires in COVID-19. Assay: immunoSEQ multiplex PCR; the TCRdb copy retains only in-frame clones and omits some. Seen here are roughly 200,000 clones, 94% observed once, and the top ten hold 0.7% to 0.8%. The sample consisted of peripheral blood. The receptors come from a man aged 25-45 years with COVID-19, enrolled during active disease. Each CDR3 is given with its conserved first and last residue. Fields, in order: J gene, CDR3 length, clone size, D gene, V gene, CDR3 protein, CDR3 DNA. D genes are given only for firm matches. Clone size appears in some rows only: once, few, many, or a class for an expanded clone.

J gene: TRBJ1-1
CDR3 length: 13
clone size: .
D gene: .
V gene: TRBV10-1
CDR3 protein: CASSPEAGTEAFF
CDR3 DNA: TGCGCCAGCAGCCCCGAAGCAGGGACTGAAGCTTTCTTT

J gene: TRBJ2-7
CDR3 length: 12
clone size: .
D gene: TRBD2
V gene: TRBV19
CDR3 protein: CASTGTSGEQYF
CDR3 DNA: TGTGCCAGTACAGGGACTAGCGGCGAGCAGTACTTC

J gene: TRBJ1-1
CDR3 length: 15
clone size: .
D gene: TRBD1
V gene: TRBV6-1
CDR3 protein: CASSEVTGASTEAFF
CDR3 DNA: TGTGCCAGCAGTGAAGTTACAGGGGCGAGTACTGAAGCTTTCTTT

J gene: TRBJ2-7
CDR3 length: 13
clone size: .
D gene: .
V gene: TRBV7-9
CDR3 protein: CASSQDTSYEQYF
CDR3 DNA: TGTGCCAGCAGTCAGGACACCTCCTACGAGCAGTACTTC

J gene: TRBJ1-4
CDR3 length: 14
clone size: .
D gene: .
V gene: TRBV28
CDR3 protein: CASKNSPTNEKLFF
CDR3 DNA: TGTGCCAGCAAGAACTCACCAACTAATGAAAAACTGTTTTTT

J gene: TRBJ1-3
CDR3 length: 15
clone size: .
D gene: TRBD1
V gene: TRBV19
CDR3 protein: CASRDRQGTGNTIYF
CDR3 DNA: TGTGCCAGTAGGGACCGACAGGGGACTGGAAACACCATATATTTT

J gene: TRBJ2-7
CDR3 length: 14
clone size: .
D gene: .
V gene: TRBV6-2/TRBV6-3
CDR3 protein: CASSSPWSSYEQYF
CDR3 DNA: TGTGCCAGCAGTTCGCCATGGAGCTCCTACGAGCAGTACTTC

J gene: TRBJ1-4
CDR3 length: 15
clone size: .
D gene: .
V gene: TRBV5-4
CDR3 protein: CASSLNRATNEKLFF
CDR3 DNA: TGTGCCAGCAGCTTGAACAGGGCCACCAATGAAAAACTGTTTTTT

J gene: TRBJ1-6
CDR3 length: 16
clone size: .
D gene: TRBD1
V gene: TRBV4-1
CDR3 protein: CASSQGPGQGNSPLHF
CDR3 DNA: TGCGCCAGCAGCCAGGGCCCGGGACAGGGTAATTCACCCCTCCACTTT

J gene: TRBJ1-2
CDR3 length: 15
clone size: once
D gene: TRBD1
V gene: TRBV5-1
CDR3 protein: CASSLGPGGNYGYTF
CDR3 DNA: TGCGCCAGCAGCTTGGGTCCAGGGGGCAACTATGGCTACACCTTC

J gene: TRBJ1-3
CDR3 length: 16
clone size: .
D gene: .
V gene: TRBV6-5
CDR3 protein: CASSYSSQGPGNTIYF
CDR3 DNA: TGTGCCAGCAGTTACTCCTCCCAGGGCCCTGGAAACACCATATATTTT

J gene: TRBJ2-7
CDR3 length: 13
clone size: .
D gene: TRBD1
V gene: TRBV12-3/TRBV12-4
CDR3 protein: CASRPGQIYEQYF
CDR3 DNA: TGTGCCAGCAGACCGGGACAGATCTACGAGCAGTACTTC

J gene: TRBJ1-1
CDR3 length: 13
clone size: .
D gene: TRBD1
V gene: TRBV18
CDR3 protein: CASSLTGAPEAFF
CDR3 DNA: TGTGCCAGCTCACTTACAGGGGCCCCCGAAGCTTTCTTT

J gene: TRBJ1-1
CDR3 length: 15
clone size: .
D gene: .
V gene: TRBV5-1
CDR3 protein: CASSLYREMNTEAFF
CDR3 DNA: TGCGCCAGCAGCTTGTACCGGGAAATGAACACTGAAGCTTTCTTT

J gene: TRBJ2-3
CDR3 length: 13
clone size: .
D gene: .
V gene: TRBV12-3/TRBV12-4
CDR3 protein: CASRQGRPDTQYF
CDR3 DNA: TGTGCCAGCAGACAGGGTAGGCCAGATACGCAGTATTTT

J gene: TRBJ2-3
CDR3 length: 16
clone size: .
D gene: .
V gene: TRBV7-3
CDR3 protein: CASSNGRGTSTDTQYF
CDR3 DNA: TGTGCCAGCAGCAACGGCAGGGGTACTAGCACAGATACGCAGTATTTT

J gene: TRBJ2-7
CDR3 length: 15
clone size: .
D gene: TRBD1
V gene: TRBV5-4
CDR3 protein: CASRSRTGDIYEQYF
CDR3 DNA: TGTGCCAGCAGAAGTAGGACAGGGGACATATACGAGCAGTACTTC

J gene: TRBJ1-2
CDR3 length: 17
clone size: .
D gene: .
V gene: TRBV27
CDR3 protein: CASSSAGRGLSNYGYTF
CDR3 DNA: TGTGCCAGCAGTTCGGCGGGCAGGGGTCTGTCTAACTATGGCTACACCTTC

J gene: TRBJ2-1
CDR3 length: 12
clone size: .
D gene: TRBD1
V gene: TRBV29-1
CDR3 protein: CSAGQGYNEQFF
CDR3 DNA: TGCAGCGCGGGACAGGGATACAATGAGCAGTTCTTC

J gene: TRBJ2-7
CDR3 length: 13
clone size: .
D gene: TRBD1
V gene: TRBV19
CDR3 protein: CASSSQGASEQYF
CDR3 DNA: TGTGCCAGTAGTTCTCAGGGGGCCTCCGAGCAGTACTTC

J gene: TRBJ1-4
CDR3 length: 19
clone size: .
D gene: TRBD1
V gene: TRBV4-1
CDR3 protein: CASSQRPGDRDTVNEKLFF
CDR3 DNA: TGCGCCAGCAGCCAAAGGCCGGGGGACAGGGATACGGTAAATGAAAAACTGTTTTTT

J gene: TRBJ2-3
CDR3 length: 16
clone size: .
D gene: .
V gene: TRBV6-5
CDR3 protein: CASSYFPGGSADTQYF
CDR3 DNA: TGTGCCAGCAGTTACTTCCCTGGAGGGTCCGCAGATACGCAGTATTTT

J gene: TRBJ2-7
CDR3 length: 14
clone size: .
D gene: TRBD1
V gene: TRBV6-4
CDR3 protein: CASSGGTGFSEQYF
CDR3 DNA: TGTGCCAGCAGTGGGGGGACAGGGTTTAGCGAGCAGTACTTC

J gene: TRBJ1-3
CDR3 length: 15
clone size: once
D gene: TRBD1
V gene: TRBV5-1
CDR3 protein: CASSLRQGPRNTIYF
CDR3 DNA: TGCGCCAGCAGCTTGCGACAGGGGCCTCGAAACACCATATATTTT

J gene: TRBJ2-7
CDR3 length: 17
clone size: .
D gene: TRBD2
V gene: TRBV5-1
CDR3 protein: CASSLVPGLAGSYEQYF
CDR3 DNA: TGCGCCAGCAGCTTGGTCCCCGGTCTAGCGGGGAGCTACGAGCAGTACTTC